This TCR beta chain came from a study of T cell responses to AZD1222 COVID-19 vaccine (dated by TCRdb to about 2021). A note on the overall study: TCR sequencing was performed for roughly 250 trial participants, of whom about 200 were given two doses of AZD1222 and some 26 were given two doses of MenACWY control vaccine. Trial participants were enrolled by age into 18-55, 56-69 and 70-plus year subgroups, with roughly 150, 30 and 60 TCR-sequenced participants respectively.

The CDR3 regions of human TCRbeta chains were analyzed by immunosequencing. Turning to the authors' computational methods: TCRs in the repertoires were compared against a reference library of SARS-CoV-2-specific TCRs that had been generated with the MIRA antigen-specificity platform. Breadth meant the fraction of unique TCRs that were SARS-CoV-2-associated, whereas depth meant the fraction of total T cells that were SARS-CoV-2-associated. Using the MIRA data, every spike-specific TCR was mapped to the spike region that the TCR reacted to and assigned to either a CD4 or a CD8 class. Log10-transformed breadth and depth values were compared by one-way ANOVA with Sidak's multiple comparisons tests. Imported from immuneACCESS, the table was reduced by TCRdb to in-frame sequences with V and J called. These copies leave out some clones; in studies compared against another copy, an unresolved V gene accounts for under half, and the cause of the remainder is not known. Clone size and the V and J calls come from that table; the DNA yielded D and trimming. In all, the sample holds approximately 150,000 clones, and roughly 94% of those were seen once. Roughly 5.6% of the sample goes to the ten largest clones.

The sample's time point, from its label and the paper: about 28 days (+/-7) after the second vaccine dose. AZD1222 recipients given second doses at about 4 weeks or at about 12 weeks were pooled, since spike-specific TCR depth and breadth were not found to differ between the two schedules. Samples from vaccinated people were obtained from the UK trials COV001 and COV002, which included a single-blind randomized controlled phase 2/3 trial of AZD1222 (ChAdOx1 nCoV-19) in healthy adults. For TCRbeta chain sequencing, PBMC samples from trial participants were taken at day 0 and at day 28 after the second dose. Overall results and qualifications from the work: Participants were mostly white British and included more females than males, and it was suggested by the authors that clonal diversity may have been underestimated. Reportedly, close to half of the unique spike-specific TCRs recognized epitopes lying outside the regions that are mutated in the B.1.351 and B.1.1.7 variants. In the small 56-69-year group, the increase in depth fell short of significance, most likely because of low power. Conclusions about previously exposed vaccinees are limited, since just a handful of AZD1222 recipients were seropositive for SARS-CoV-2 at baseline. Vaccine-associated CD4 TCRs spanned the whole spike protein, with dominant responses in regions 160-218 and 743-854. Because no samples from the day 14 peak response were available, repertoires could be characterized only after the peak T cell response. After two AZD1222 doses, both the breadth and the depth of spike-specific TCRs were significantly higher than at day 0 and than in MenACWY recipients.

The germline V gene supplies CDR1 SGHAT and CDR2 FQNNGV. Germline trimming amounts to 4 bases on V and 1 base on J, with 5 as the count of junction bases outside the gene matches. Reading from cysteine to phenylalanine, the CDR3 counts 16 amino acids. The kept DNA is CDR3 alone, 48 bases in frame from the first base. In regard to this clone: Its antigen specificity is not known. No base qualities exist here, and no much larger clone lies one base off it.

This receptor was obtained from an adult who received the AZD1222 COVID-19 vaccine. The rearrangement joined TRBV11-2 to TRBJ2-1, with 9 middle bases fitting TRBD2. This specimen was peripheral blood, taken 28 days after the second AZD1222 dose. The bases read TGTGCCAGCAGCTCCGTAGCGGGAGCATCCTACAATGAGCAGTTCTTC. It is translated as CASSSVAGASYNEQFF.